The sequence of this T cell receptor (beta chain) was determined in a study of shared clonotypes between healthy human individuals. Study-level results: Memory subsets had estimated richness that was generally smaller than that of naive subsets.

In its sample, this clone was seen once. The antigen remains undetermined. Authors' data handling: ImmunoSEQ output held junction-only sequences without quality scores, so filtering differed. The method was immunoSEQ multiplex PCR; TCRdb's version includes in-frame clones alone and lacks a portion of them. V, J and clone size are taken as reported in that table, and D and trimming were inferred from the DNA itself. The profile covers about 1 million clones, with roughly 70% appearing a single time and approximately 1.5% taken by the ten largest. The specimen was memory CD4+ T cells sorted from blood. Subset: CD45RA-negative fraction. This sequence was found in a man aged 18 to 29 in good health.

This chain's CDR3 is CASSKGPGADEAFF. The CDR3 nucleotides read TGTGCCAGCAGCAAAGGACCCGGGGCGGATGAAGCTTTCTTT. The rearrangement uses TRBV21-1 and TRBJ1-1. TRBV21-1 corresponds to a pseudogene. This CDR3 region has 14 residues.